This entry describes one TCR beta chain. Sequencing of TCR beta drew on CD8+ and CD4+ T cells from blood. The data stem from a study of CD8 T cells in Susac syndrome. This CDR3 has 15 amino acids. Trimming pared 7 bases from V and 0 bases from J, leaving 15 bases between. Per the germline V gene, CDR1 is SGDLS and CDR2 is YYNGEE. RNA, at about 0.5 to 1 ug, was reverse transcribed with random hexamers. TCRdb analysed the immunoSEQ multiplex PCR reads with MiXCR anew, one entry per CDR3 protein. This table has approximately 190,000 distinct CDR3 sequences, approximately 95% appearing once. The chain carries TRBV9 and TRBJ2-3; no clear D gene. The sample taken for sequencing was CD8+ T cells from PBMCs. The clonotype was recovered from a human donor with Susac syndrome. The CDR3 sequence is CASAQGTQSTDTQYF. In nucleotides, the CDR3 is TGTGCCAGCGCTCAAGGCACCCAGAGCACAGATACGCAGTATTTT.